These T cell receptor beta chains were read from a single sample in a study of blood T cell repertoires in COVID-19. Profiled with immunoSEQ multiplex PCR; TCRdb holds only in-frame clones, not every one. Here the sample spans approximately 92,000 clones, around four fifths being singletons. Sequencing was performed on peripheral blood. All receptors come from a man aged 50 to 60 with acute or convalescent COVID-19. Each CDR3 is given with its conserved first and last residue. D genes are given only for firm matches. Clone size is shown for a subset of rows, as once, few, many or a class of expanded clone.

DNA: TGTGCCAGCAGCTTTAGTGGGACAATGAACACTGAAGCTTTCTTT
CDR3: CASSFSGTMNTEAFF
V: TRBV7-6
J: TRBJ1-1
size: -
D: -

DNA: TGTGCCAGTCGGAGCCAGGGGGGCACAGATACGCAGTATTTT
CDR3: CASRSQGGTDTQYF
V: TRBV19
J: TRBJ2-3
size: -
D: TRBD1

DNA: TGTGCCAGCAGTTACTCCTCTAGCGGGGGCTACGAGCAGTACTTC
CDR3: CASSYSSSGGYEQYF
V: TRBV6-5
J: TRBJ2-7
size: -
D: TRBD2

DNA: TGTGCCAGCAGCCCTGTAGGGGGATCTAACTATGGCTACACCTTC
CDR3: CASSPVGGSNYGYTF
V: TRBV6-6
J: TRBJ1-2
size: -
D: -

DNA: TGTGCCAGCAGCTTTTGGGGACAGGGTTTGCAGACCCAGTACTTC
CDR3: CASSFWGQGLQTQYF
V: TRBV7-9
J: TRBJ2-5
size: once
D: TRBD1

DNA: TGTGCCACCAGCAGAGAAGCGGGGCCAGGGGAGACCCAGTACTTC
CDR3: CATSREAGPGETQYF
V: TRBV15
J: TRBJ2-5
size: -
D: TRBD2

DNA: TGTGCCAGCAGCTACCGGGACAGAAATGAAAAACTGTTTTTT
CDR3: CASSYRDRNEKLFF
V: TRBV7-9
J: TRBJ1-4
size: -
D: TRBD1

DNA: TGTGCCAGCAGTTTGACAGGGAGTAACAATGAGCAGTTCTTC
CDR3: CASSLTGSNNEQFF
V: TRBV6-6
J: TRBJ2-1
size: -
D: TRBD1

DNA: TGTGCCAGCAGCCACCTAACCGGGGAGCTGTTTTTT
CDR3: CASSHLTGELFF
V: TRBV4-2
J: TRBJ2-2
size: -
D: -

DNA: TGTGCCAGCAGCCCCAAGGCAGGGCCTTACAATGAGCAGTTCTTC
CDR3: CASSPKAGPYNEQFF
V: TRBV7-9
J: TRBJ2-1
size: -
D: -

DNA: TGCGCCAGCAGCCAAGGACTCACGGGGTGGGAGACCCAGTACTTC
CDR3: CASSQGLTGWETQYF
V: TRBV4-3
J: TRBJ2-5
size: -
D: -

DNA: TGTGCCAGCAGCTTGGCCGGGACAGGGCTGTATGGCTACACCTTC
CDR3: CASSLAGTGLYGYTF
V: TRBV5-4
J: TRBJ1-2
size: -
D: TRBD1

DNA: TGCGCCAGCAGCCAAGAAAACACCCGGGACAGGGCCACTGAAGCTTTCTTT
CDR3: CASSQENTRDRATEAFF
V: TRBV4-3
J: TRBJ1-1
size: -
D: TRBD1

DNA: TGTGCCAGCGGGAGAATCGCGAGCTCCTATAATTCACCCCTCCACTTT
CDR3: CASGRIASSYNSPLHF
V: TRBV2
J: TRBJ1-6
size: few
D: -

DNA: TGTGCCAGCTCACGGGGGACCCATCTTACCGGGGAGCTGTTTTTT
CDR3: CASSRGTHLTGELFF
V: TRBV9
J: TRBJ2-2
size: -
D: -

DNA: TGCGCCAGCAGCTGGGACTTCAGATACAATGAGCAGTTCTTC
CDR3: CASSWDFRYNEQFF
V: TRBV5-1
J: TRBJ2-1
size: -
D: -

DNA: TGTGCCAGCAGCGTCGGTGCGGGAGGGCTGGAGACCCAGTACTTC
CDR3: CASSVGAGGLETQYF
V: TRBV9
J: TRBJ2-5
size: -
D: TRBD2